A single sample gave rise to the 27 T cell receptor beta chains below, sequenced in a study of OX40 agonist ivuxolimab in advanced cancers. The library relied on the immunoSEQ multiplex PCR assay. TCRdb re-hosts the immuneACCESS table, in-frame sequences only. Its copies lack some clones; in the studies checked, an unresolved V gene accounts for under half of them, and the cause for the rest is not known. This sample gives 12,000 or so clones in total; approximately 80% of them show up just once. The top ten hold 25% to 30% of the sample. This material consisted of CD4+ or CD8+ T cells sorted from blood, taken in a trial of the OX40 agonist ivuxolimab. These receptors were collected from an adult with an advanced solid tumor such as melanoma, head and neck, liver or kidney cancer.

The chain combines TRBV13 with TRBJ2-1; 9 positions match TRBD1. The germline CDR1 and CDR2 sequences are PRHDT and FYEKMQ (reference sequence). The CDR3 spans 13 residues. J was trimmed by 7 bases and V by 6 bases; bases with no gene match: 4. CDR3 sequence: CASSLQGANEQFF. CDR3 nucleotide sequence: TGTGCCAGCAGTTTACAGGGGGCAAATGAGCAGTTCTTC.

The chain links TRBV29-1 to TRBJ2-1; possible D gene TRBD1, 6 bases. Germline-derived CDR1 and CDR2 are SQVTM and ANQGSEA. V was trimmed by 4 bases and J by 2 bases, leaving 12 bases between them. The length of the CDR3 is 14 residues. The CDR3 here is CSVGQGLAYNEQFF. The CDR3 nucleotides are TGCAGCGTTGGCCAGGGGTTAGCCTACAATGAGCAGTTCTTC.

This clone was seen more than once but under ten times. This chain joins TRBV7-9 and TRBJ2-1; TRBD1 is a possible D gene (5 bases). Germline lookup yields CDR1 SEHNR and CDR2 FQNEAQ (reference sequence). V was trimmed by 2 bases and J by 7 bases, leaving 18 bases between them. The CDR3 has 16 amino acids. The CDR3 DNA is TGTGCCAGCAGCTTAACTTCCCCCCCCAGGGTAAATGAGCAGTTCTTC. Amino acid sequence: CASSLTSPPRVNEQFF. The full variable domain, its missing parts supplied by reference TRBV7-9 and TRBJ2-1, is DTGVSQNPRHKITKRGQNVTFRCDPISEHNRLYWYRQTLGQGPEFLTYFQNEAQLEKSRLLSDRFSAERPKGSFSTLEIQRTEQGDSAMYLCASSLTSPPRVNEQFFGPGTRLTVL.

The chain uses TRBV5-8 and TRBJ1-1; D perhaps matches TRBD1 (5 bases). Trimming took 3 bases from V and 0 from J, leaving 18 bases between them. In germline, CDR1 is SGHTS, CDR2 YDEGEE. This CDR3 region has 17 residues. This chain's CDR3 is CASSSSGPDFMNTEAFF. In DNA form, the CDR3 reads TGTGCCAGCAGCTCGTCGGGGCCCGACTTCATGAACACTGAAGCTTTCTTT.

J is TRBJ2-5 and V is TRBV7-9, with D possibly being TRBD1 or TRBD2 (5 bases each). CDR1 and CDR2 (germline): SEHNR, FQNEAQ (reference sequence). V gave up 4 bases and J gave up 4 bases, with 10 bases separating them. The CDR3 is 13 residues long. The CDR3 region has the DNA TGTGCCAGCAGCTGGGCAGGGAGAGAGACCCAGTACTTC. This codes for CASSWAGRETQYF.

The rearrangement uses TRBV25-1 and TRBJ2-7, with D unresolved. V gave up 4 bases and J gave up 5 bases, with 15 bases separating them. The CDR3 covers 14 residues. Germline V gene data show CDR1 as MGHDK and CDR2 as SYGVNS. The CDR3 DNA is TGTGCCAGCAGTGGGTCTTGGGGTAATGACGAGCAGTACTTC. The encoded protein is CASSGSWGNDEQYF.

J is TRBJ2-1 and V is TRBV9; D gene uncertain. Trimming removed 0 bases at V and 1 base at J, with 8 bases between. The CDR3 runs 15 residues. Per germline, CDR1 SGDLS and CDR2 YYNGEE. The CDR3 reads CASSVGSVSYNEQFF. DNA for the CDR3: TGTGCCAGCAGCGTAGGGTCGGTTTCCTACAATGAGCAGTTCTTC.

The chain recombines TRBV10-3 with TRBJ2-1; D is unresolved. V dropped 4 bases and J dropped 4 bases, with 11 bases sitting between them. This CDR3 region has 14 residues. CDR1 ENHRY and CDR2 SYGVKD come from the germline V gene. The chain's CDR3 is CAISAVQGYNEQFF. DNA for the CDR3: TGTGCCATCAGTGCGGTTCAAGGATACAATGAGCAGTTCTTC.

The chain uses TRBV10-3 and TRBJ1-6; 9 bases are a match to TRBD1. The CDR3 loop spans 14 amino acids. Looked up from germline, CDR1 is ENHRY and CDR2 is SYGVKD. With V trimmed by 3 bases and J by 9 bases, 3 bases remained unmatched. The DNA for the CDR3 is TGTGCCATCAGTGACACAGGGGGCCTTTCACCCCTCCACTTT. Protein: CAISDTGGLSPLHF.

This sequence joins TRBV7-3 and TRBJ2-1; D is unclear. V was trimmed by 2 bases and J by 9 bases, leaving 8 bases between them. Looked up from germline, CDR1 is SGHTA and CDR2 is FQGTGA. The CDR3 has 12 residues. The CDR3 nucleotides read TGTGCCAGCAGCTTAGATCTCCGTGAGCAGTTCTTC. Translated, it gives CASSLDLREQFF.

In its sample, this clone was seen a few times. The V and J genes are TRBV4-1 and TRBJ2-3; D is unclear. Germline values: CDR1 MGHRA, CDR2 YSYEKL. V lost 0 bases and J lost 7, with 5 bases in between. The CDR3 consists of 12 residues. CDR3 in amino acids: CASSQEVNTQYF. CDR3 nucleotides: TGCGCCAGCAGCCAAGAAGTGAATACGCAGTATTTT.

The chain has TRBV9 and TRBJ1-1; D gene uncertain. Trimming took off 4 bases at V and 1 base at J, with 14 bases between the two ends. Germline CDR1 and CDR2: SGDLS and YYNGEE. This CDR3 has 15 residues. The CDR3 protein is CASSPRWGKNTEAFF. CDR3 bases: TGTGCCAGCAGCCCAAGATGGGGAAAGAACACTGAAGCTTTCTTT.

The chain uses TRBV5-4 and TRBJ2-5; no clear D gene. Germline V gene lookup returns CDR1 SGHNT and CDR2 YYREEE (reference sequence). Trimming took 4 bases from V and 1 from J, leaving 11 bases between them. The CDR3 extends over 14 amino acids. The CDR3 region is CASSPIETQETQYF. The CDR3 DNA follows: TGTGCCAGCAGCCCAATAGAGACCCAAGAGACCCAGTACTTC.

The chain employs TRBV27 and TRBJ2-3; weak D call: TRBD2 (5 bases). Per germline, CDR1 MNHEY and CDR2 SMNVEV (reference sequence). Trimming stripped 0 bases from V and 5 bases from J, with 12 bases between. This CDR3 has 15 amino acids. CDR3 in DNA: TGTGCCAGCAGTTTATCCGCAGCTGCGGGAGATACGCAGTATTTT. Its protein is CASSLSAAAGDTQYF.

The chain is built from TRBV27 and TRBJ2-1, with TRBD2 matching over 12 bases. Losses at the gene ends were 4 bases for V and 12 bases for J; bases not matched to a gene: 7. CDR1 and CDR2 (germline): MNHEY, SMNVEV (reference sequence). The CDR3 loop spans 14 amino acids. The chain's CDR3 is CASSSSGGARGQFF. In DNA, the CDR3 is TGTGCCAGCAGTTCTAGCGGGGGGGCGCGAGGGCAGTTCTTC.

The chain uses TRBV7-9 and TRBJ2-2, with D possibly TRBD1 on 5 matching bases. V lost 2 bases and J lost 3, with 13 bases in between. This CDR3 has 16 residues. The germline CDR1 and CDR2 sequences are SEHNR and FQNEAQ (reference sequence). CDR3 nucleotide sequence: TGTGCCAGCAGCTTACCGCAGGGTTGGGACACCGGGGAGCTGTTTTTT. Encoded protein: CASSLPQGWDTGELFF.

V is TRBV11-1 and J is TRBJ1-1; the D gene is possibly TRBD1 (5 bases). Trimming took 1 base from V and 3 from J, leaving 9 bases between them. The CDR3 runs 14 residues. The germline gives CDR1 SGHAT, CDR2 FQDESV (reference sequence). This chain's CDR3 is CASSLEGIHTEAFF. The CDR3, as DNA: TGTGCCAGCAGCTTAGAGGGGATCCACACTGAAGCTTTCTTT.

The chain couples TRBV2 to TRBJ2-3; 9 nucleotides match TRBD2. V lost 2 bases, J lost 2 bases, and 5 bases stayed unmatched. This CDR3 has 16 amino acids. Germline-derived CDR1 and CDR2 are SNHLY and FYNNEI. The CDR3 DNA reads TGTGCCAGCAGTGAAATAGCGGGGGCCTCCACAGATACGCAGTATTTT. Translation: CASSEIAGASTDTQYF.

This clone was picked up one time. This rearrangement joins TRBV27 to TRBJ1-1, with TRBD1 matching over 7 bases. This CDR3 has 16 amino acids. The V gene's germline CDR1 is MNHEY and CDR2 SMNVEV (reference sequence). Germline trimming cut 0 bases from V and 4 bases from J; bases unmatched to any gene: 8. CDR3 protein: CASSLSPTQGRTEAFF. CDR3 sequence (DNA): TGTGCCAGCAGTTTATCGCCAACACAGGGGCGCACTGAAGCTTTCTTT.

The genes are TRBV15 and TRBJ2-1; TRBD2 agrees at 9 bases. This CDR3 is built from 16 residues. The V gene end was trimmed by 0 bases and the J gene end by 6 bases; junction bases not matched to a gene: 6. CDR1 and CDR2 from the germline V gene are LNHNV and YYDKDF (reference sequence). The CDR3 DNA follows: TGTGCCACCAGCAGAGACGGAGCGGGAGGTGGCAATGAGCAGTTCTTC. It encodes CATSRDGAGGGNEQFF.

V is TRBV29-1 and J is TRBJ2-7; D not resolved. Trimming removed 1 base from V and 5 bases from J, with 6 bases in between. There are 11 residues in the CDR3. Germline loops: CDR1 SQVTM, CDR2 ANQGSEA. The chain's CDR3 is CSVEGPNEQYF. DNA of the CDR3: TGCAGCGTTGAAGGACCGAACGAGCAGTACTTC.

This chain joins TRBV5-6 and TRBJ2-1; D not resolved. Trimming took off 4 bases at V and 15 bases at J, with 17 bases between the two ends. The CDR3 covers 12 residues. Germline loops: CDR1 SGHDT, CDR2 YYEEEE. As DNA, the CDR3 is TGTGCCAGCAGCCTAGGATCTCTTTGGCTGTTCTTC. Protein: CASSLGSLWLFF.

V gene TRBV7-3 combines with J gene TRBJ2-3, with TRBD1 identical over 7 bases. This CDR3 region has 17 residues. CDR1 SGHTA and CDR2 FQGTGA come from the germline V gene. Unmatched junction bases numbered 13, after V lost 5 bases and J lost 2 bases. The CDR3 reads CASSSKPGTEITDTQYF. The CDR3 DNA reads TGTGCCAGCAGCAGTAAGCCCGGGACAGAAATCACAGATACGCAGTATTTT. Combining the CDR3 with reference TRBV7-3 and TRBJ2-3 gives the whole variable domain GAGVSQTPSNKVTEKGKYVELRCDPISGHTALYWYRQSLGQGPEFLIYFQGTGAADDSGLPNDRFFAVRPEGSVSTLKIQRTERGDSAVYLCASSSKPGTEITDTQYFGPGTRLTVL.

This clone has only a few counts. The gene calls are TRBV29-1 and TRBJ2-7; D unresolved. Trimming removed 5 bases from V and 5 bases from J, with 10 bases in between. Germline-derived CDR1 and CDR2 are SQVTM and ANQGSEA. This CDR3 has 11 residues. The CDR3 DNA sequence: TGCAGCGTTTTAGGGTTCCACGAGCAGTACTTC. Its protein product is CSVLGFHEQYF.

CDR3 region: CASSSRGGARTFEQYF. In DNA, the CDR3 is TGTGCCAGCAGCTCCCGGGGGGGGGCCAGGACTTTCGAGCAGTACTTC. V is TRBV5-6 and J is TRBJ2-7, with 8 bases matching TRBD2. This CDR3 region has 16 residues. Germline loops: CDR1 SGHDT, CDR2 YYEEEE. After removal of 3 bases from V and 6 bases from J, the junction contained 14 bases not matched to a gene.

This clone was seen only once. The rearrangement links TRBV27 to TRBJ1-5, with unresolved D. Germline V gene data show CDR1 as MNHEY and CDR2 as SMNVEV (reference sequence). CDR3 length: 13 residues. The V gene lost 0 bases and the J gene lost 5 bases, with 5 bases spanning the gap. The CDR3 spells CASSLSGYQPQHF. CDR3 coding DNA: TGTGCCAGCAGTTTATCCGGTTATCAGCCCCAGCATTTT.

The chain is built from TRBV6-5 and TRBJ1-5; TRBD1 might be the D (5 bases). The V end was cut by 6 bases, the J end by 6 bases, with 18 bases between. This CDR3 is built from 15 residues. Germline assignment: CDR1 MNHEY and CDR2 SVGAGI. CDR3 protein: CASSQTPGSGQPQHF. CDR3 coding DNA: TGTGCCAGCAGCCAGACACCAGGGTCAGGTCAGCCCCAGCATTTT.